The 24 T cell receptor beta chains listed next were all sequenced from one sample in a study of blood T cell repertoires in COVID-19. Profiled with immunoSEQ multiplex PCR; TCRdb holds only in-frame clones, not every one. The sample consists of about 180,000 clones, approximately 88% of them appearing once. The sample comprised peripheral blood. The receptor set was obtained from a woman in her 30s with acute or convalescent COVID-19.

The V and J genes are TRBV5-1 and TRBJ1-1; D not resolved. The CDR3 is 14 residues long. The V end lost 0 bases, the J end lost 3 bases, and 9 bases lay between the germline ends. Germline V CDR1 and CDR2: SGHRS, YFSETQ. DNA of the CDR3: TGCGCCAGCAGCTTGGACAGACCGGACACTGAAGCTTTCTTT. Translated: CASSLDRPDTEAFF.

V and J are TRBV16 and TRBJ1-2; D gene unclear. This CDR3 has 14 amino acids. V lost 4 bases and J 5 bases, leaving 14 bases between the germline ends. Germline-derived CDR1 and CDR2 are KGHSY and FQNENV. The CDR3 spells CASSPRPLLYGYTF. CDR3 bases: TGTGCCAGCAGCCCTAGACCGCTACTATATGGCTACACCTTC.

The chain couples TRBV5-1 to TRBJ1-1; a possible D gene is TRBD1 (5 bases). V was shortened by 3 bases and J by 10 bases, with 16 bases between the two germline ends. CDR1 SGHRS and CDR2 YFSETQ come from the germline V gene. The CDR3 is 13 residues long. As DNA, the CDR3 is TGCGCCAGCAGCTCTCAGGGTACCACGGGAGCTTTCTTT. Its translation is CASSSQGTTGAFF.

J is TRBJ1-6 and V is TRBV2; D perhaps matches TRBD1 (6 bases). There are 13 residues in the CDR3. Trimming took 8 bases from V and 9 from J, leaving 14 bases between them. Looked up from germline, CDR1 is SNHLY and CDR2 is FYNNEI. CDR3 amino acids: CASGSTGTSPLHF. In DNA, the CDR3 is TGTGCCAGCGGGTCGACAGGCACTTCACCCCTCCACTTT.

J is TRBJ2-5 and V is TRBV5-8; a possible D gene is TRBD2 (5 bases). The V end was cut by 7 bases, the J end by 2 bases, with 12 bases between. CDR3 size: 13 residues. Germline V gene lookup returns CDR1 SGHTS and CDR2 YDEGEE. In nucleotides, the CDR3 is TGTGCCAGCGAAAGAGGGCCGCAAGAGACCCAGTACTTC. This translates into CASERGPQETQYF.

The CDR3 region has the DNA TGTGCCAGCAGCTTAGAGGAGACGAGCACAGATACGCAGTATTTT. This encodes CASSLEETSTDTQYF. The V gene is TRBV7-9, the J gene TRBJ2-3; D uncertain. With 1 base removed from V and 0 bases from J, the gap between germline ends came to 8 bases. The germline V gene encodes CDR1 SEHNR and CDR2 FQNEAQ (reference sequence). The CDR3 is made up of 15 amino acids.

The CDR3: CASSQDVYGRLSTDTQYF. The CDR3 DNA follows: TGTGCCAGCAGCCAAGATGTGTACGGGAGGTTGTCCACAGATACGCAGTATTTT. V is TRBV3-1 (or the pseudogene TRBV3-2) and J is TRBJ2-3, with 7 positions matching TRBD2. Looked up from germline, CDR1 is LGHDT and CDR2 is YNNKEL (reference sequence). CDR3 size: 18 residues. With V trimmed by 0 bases and J by 2 bases, 11 bases remained unmatched.

This clone was counted a few times. The chain combines TRBV28 with TRBJ1-4; possibly TRBD1 for D (5 bases). Trimming removed 7 bases from V and 8 bases from J, with 20 bases in between. Per germline, CDR1 MDHEN and CDR2 SYDVKM. The length of the CDR3 is 15 residues. The CDR3, as DNA: TGTGCCAGCAATGAGGTGCAAGCTTCAGGGGAAAAACTGTTTTTT. It codes for CASNEVQASGEKLFF. Filled out from reference TRBV28 and TRBJ1-4, the complete variable domain reads DVKVTQSSRYLVKRTGEKVFLECVQDMDHENMFWYRQDPGLGLRLIYFSYDVKMKEKGDIPEGYSVSREKKERFSLILESASTNQTSMYLCASNEVQASGEKLFFGSGTQLSVL.

The chain carries TRBV28 and TRBJ1-5, with 12 bases that match TRBD1. The junction had 3 bases not matched to a gene; V was cut back by 3 bases and J by 0 bases. The CDR3 is made up of 17 amino acids. Germline CDR1 reads MDHEN; CDR2 reads SYDVKM. The CDR3 here is CASSLGTGGDSNQPQHF. CDR3 DNA sequence: TGTGCCAGCAGTTTGGGGACAGGGGGCGATAGCAATCAGCCCCAGCATTTT.

The chain combines TRBV10-3 with TRBJ1-6; no definite D call. Germline V CDR1 and CDR2: ENHRY, SYGVKD. The CDR3 is made up of 14 amino acids. V gave up 1 base and J gave up 9 bases, with 10 bases separating them. The chain's CDR3 is CAISEFTSGSPLHF. Written as DNA, the CDR3 is TGTGCCATCAGTGAGTTCACGTCGGGTTCACCCCTCCACTTT.

The rearrangement uses TRBV20-1 and TRBJ1-5; D remains ambiguous. V gave up 3 bases and J gave up 4 bases, with 10 bases separating them. Per the germline V gene, CDR1 is DFQATT and CDR2 is SNEGSKA (reference sequence). This CDR3 contains 13 residues. This CDR3 reads CSASPGNNQPQHF. CDR3 nucleotide sequence: TGCAGTGCTAGTCCCGGGAATAATCAGCCCCAGCATTTT.

V usage is TRBV5-6 and J usage is TRBJ2-1; a weak D match, TRBD2 (7 bases). Germline CDR1 and CDR2: SGHDT and YYEEEE. The CDR3 totals 16 residues. The V gene lost 0 bases and the J gene lost 7 bases, with 17 bases spanning the gap. In DNA form, the CDR3 reads TGTGCCAGCAGCTTGGTCGGGACTAATACAGGGAATGAGCAGTTCTTC. Its translation is CASSLVGTNTGNEQFF.

J is TRBJ2-5 and V is TRBV11-2; the match to TRBD1 covers 12 bases. V lost 5 bases and J lost 2; bases outside the gene matches: 15. Looked up from germline, CDR1 is SGHAT and CDR2 is FQNNGV. The CDR3 consists of 19 residues. In DNA, the CDR3 is TGTGCCAGCAGCCCCCGCCCCTCGGGACAGGGGGCAAGGCAAGAGACCCAGTACTTC. This translates into CASSPRPSGQGARQETQYF.

The chain recombines TRBV28 with TRBJ2-5; D is ambiguous. Trimming removed 8 bases at V and 9 bases at J, with 13 bases between. This CDR3 comprises 11 residues. Germline CDR1 and CDR2: MDHEN and SYDVKM. CDR3: CASSQAFAQYF. The CDR3 DNA reads TGTGCCAGCTCCCAGGCGTTCGCCCAGTACTTC.

V and J are TRBV9 and TRBJ1-4; the D is unclear. CDR3 length equals 15 residues. The V gene lost 0 bases and the J gene lost 3 bases, with 9 bases spanning the gap. Germline V gene data show CDR1 as SGDLS and CDR2 as YYNGEE. In nucleotides, the CDR3 is TGTGCCAGCAGCGTAGAGGGAGCGGCTAATGAAAAACTGTTTTTT. Residues: CASSVEGAANEKLFF.

This clone has just a few counts. The chain couples TRBV24-1 to TRBJ1-2, with 7 bases fitting TRBD1. V shed 2 bases, J shed 8 bases, and the junction held 13 bases outside the gene matches. The CDR3 loop spans 16 amino acids. Germline CDR1 reads KGHDR; CDR2 reads SFDVKD. The CDR3 coding sequence is TGTGCCACCAGTGATTCCGGACAGGAGGGTAGTGGGGGCTACACCTTC. Amino acid sequence: CATSDSGQEGSGGYTF.

This chain joins TRBV3-1 (or the pseudogene TRBV3-2) and TRBJ2-3, with 10 positions matching TRBD2. Trimming took 9 bases from V and 6 from J; bases not matched to a gene: 12. The germline V gene has CDR1 LGHDT and CDR2 YNNKEL (reference sequence). CDR3 length: 15 residues. DNA for the CDR3: TGTGCCAGTCCCCCCGGGACTAGCGTTTTTGATACGCAGTATTTT. It encodes CASPPGTSVFDTQYF.

Regarding this clone: This same CDR3 is encoded by further DNA sequences in the sample. As DNA, the CDR3 is TGCGCCAGCAGCCAACTAGCGGGGGGGCACAATGAGCAGTTCTTC. As protein: CASSQLAGGHNEQFF. The chain employs TRBV5-1 and TRBJ2-1; TRBD2 aligns across 13 bases. CDR3 length equals 15 residues. Germline loops: CDR1 SGHRS, CDR2 YFSETQ. V was clipped by 4 bases and J by 5 bases; unmatched bases: 3.

The gene calls are TRBV6-5 and TRBJ1-1; TRBD1 is a possible D gene (5 bases). CDR3 length: 13 residues. V was pared by 11 bases and J by 5 bases, with 18 bases between. CDR1 and CDR2 from the germline V gene are MNHEY and SVGAGI. The CDR3 loop is CAVGPGGGTEAFF. In DNA form, the CDR3 reads TGTGCCGTTGGCCCCGGGGGAGGTACTGAAGCTTTCTTT.

This clone came up once. The chain combines TRBV27 with TRBJ2-4; 11 bases fit TRBD2. Looked up from germline, CDR1 is MNHEY and CDR2 is SMNVEV (reference sequence). With V trimmed by 5 bases and J by 6 bases, 3 bases remained unmatched. The CDR3 totals 14 residues. The CDR3 region is CASSPGLAANIQYF. The CDR3, as DNA: TGTGCCAGCAGTCCGGGACTAGCGGCAAACATTCAGTACTTC.

V gene TRBV5-1 combines with J gene TRBJ2-1; 12 nucleotides align to TRBD2. The CDR3 sequence is 15 residues long. Germline CDR1 is SGHRS and CDR2 is YFSETQ. V was clipped by 4 bases and J by 7 bases; unmatched bases: 6. Written as DNA, the CDR3 is TGCGCCAGCAGCAATGGACTAGCGGGAAGTAATGAGCAGTTCTTC. It yields the protein CASSNGLAGSNEQFF.

The rearrangement uses TRBV20-1 and TRBJ1-1; no definite D call. CDR1 and CDR2 from the germline V gene are DFQATT and SNEGSKA (reference sequence). This CDR3 spans 11 amino acids. Between the trimmed V and J ends, which lost 3 bases and 3 bases, there was a span of 5 bases. CDR3 coding DNA: TGCAGTGCTAGCTCTGACACTGAAGCTTTCTTT. This codes for CSASSDTEAFF.

This clone occurred a few times. The chain couples TRBV4-1 to TRBJ2-3, with TRBD2 identical over 13 bases. V gave up 1 base and J gave up 1 base; unmatched junction bases: 2. The CDR3 runs to 17 residues. The germline V gene encodes CDR1 MGHRA and CDR2 YSYEKL. CDR3 amino acids: CASSQGGTSGGTDTQYF. The CDR3 nucleotides are TGCGCCAGCAGCCAAGGCGGGACTAGCGGGGGCACAGATACGCAGTATTTT.

Only a few counts were recorded for this clone. This chain connects TRBV11-3 to TRBJ2-2; 13 nucleotides align to TRBD2. Germline CDR1 and CDR2: SGHNT and YENEEA. This CDR3 has 16 amino acids. With 5 bases clipped from V and 3 bases from J, the junction kept 3 bases outside the gene matches. The CDR3 region is CASSPTSGRDTGELFF. DNA of the CDR3: TGTGCCAGCAGCCCTACTAGCGGGAGGGACACCGGGGAGCTGTTTTTT.